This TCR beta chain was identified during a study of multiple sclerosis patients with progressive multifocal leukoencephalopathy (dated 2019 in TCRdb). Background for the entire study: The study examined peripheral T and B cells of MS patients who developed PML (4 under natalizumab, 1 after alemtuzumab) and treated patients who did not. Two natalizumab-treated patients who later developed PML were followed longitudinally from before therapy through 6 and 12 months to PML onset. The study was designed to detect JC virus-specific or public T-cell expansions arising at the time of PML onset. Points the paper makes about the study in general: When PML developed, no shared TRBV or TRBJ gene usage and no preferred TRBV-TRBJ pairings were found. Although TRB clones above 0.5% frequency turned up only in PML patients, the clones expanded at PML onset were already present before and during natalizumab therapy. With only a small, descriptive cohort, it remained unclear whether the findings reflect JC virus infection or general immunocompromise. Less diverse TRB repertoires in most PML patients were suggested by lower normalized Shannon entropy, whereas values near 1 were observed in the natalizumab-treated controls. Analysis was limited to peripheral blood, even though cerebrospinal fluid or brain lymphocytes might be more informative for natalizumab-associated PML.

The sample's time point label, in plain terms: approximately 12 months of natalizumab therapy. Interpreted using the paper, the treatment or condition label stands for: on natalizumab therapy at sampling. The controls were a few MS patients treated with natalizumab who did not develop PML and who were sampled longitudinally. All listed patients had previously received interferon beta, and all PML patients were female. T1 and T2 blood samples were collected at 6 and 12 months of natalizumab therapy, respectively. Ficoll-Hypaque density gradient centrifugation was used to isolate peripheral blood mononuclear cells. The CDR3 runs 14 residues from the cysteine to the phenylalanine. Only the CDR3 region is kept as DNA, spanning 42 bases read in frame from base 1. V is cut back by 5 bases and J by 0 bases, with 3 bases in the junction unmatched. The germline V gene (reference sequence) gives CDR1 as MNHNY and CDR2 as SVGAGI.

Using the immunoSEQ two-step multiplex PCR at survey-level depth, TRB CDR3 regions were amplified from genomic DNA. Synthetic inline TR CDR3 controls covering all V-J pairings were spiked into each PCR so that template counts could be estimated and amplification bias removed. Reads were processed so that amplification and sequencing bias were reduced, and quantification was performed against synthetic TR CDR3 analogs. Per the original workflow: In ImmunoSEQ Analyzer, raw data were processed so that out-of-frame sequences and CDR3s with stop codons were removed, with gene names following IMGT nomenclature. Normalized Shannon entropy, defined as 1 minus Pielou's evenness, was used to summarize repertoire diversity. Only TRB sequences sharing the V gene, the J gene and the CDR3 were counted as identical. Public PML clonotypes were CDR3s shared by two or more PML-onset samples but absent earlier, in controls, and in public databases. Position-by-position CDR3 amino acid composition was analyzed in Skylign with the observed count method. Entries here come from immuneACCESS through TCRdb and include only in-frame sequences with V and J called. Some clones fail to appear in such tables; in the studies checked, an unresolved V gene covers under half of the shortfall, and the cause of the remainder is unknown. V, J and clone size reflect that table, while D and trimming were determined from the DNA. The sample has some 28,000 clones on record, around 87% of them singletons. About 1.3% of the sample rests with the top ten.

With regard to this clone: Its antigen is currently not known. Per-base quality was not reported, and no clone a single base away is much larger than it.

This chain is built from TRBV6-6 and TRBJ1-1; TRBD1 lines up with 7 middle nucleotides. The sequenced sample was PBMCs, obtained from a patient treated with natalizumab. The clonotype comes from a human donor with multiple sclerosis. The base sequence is TGTGCCAGCAGTCAGACAGGGCTGAACACTGAAGCTTTCTTT. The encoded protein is CASSQTGLNTEAFF.